A single sample is the source of the 13 T cell receptor beta chains below, sequenced in a study of blood T cell repertoires in COVID-19. Assay used: immunoSEQ multiplex PCR; TCRdb lists only in-frame clones, some missing. The sample shows around 150,000 clones, approximately 88% of them seen only once. The sample taken for sequencing was peripheral blood. These receptor sequences come from an elderly woman with active or convalescent COVID-19.

This chain uses TRBV5-1 with TRBJ1-3; maybe TRBD1 (5 bases). The germline gives CDR1 SGHRS, CDR2 YFSETQ. This CDR3 has 14 residues. Trimming shortened V by 4 bases and J by 2 bases, and 10 bases separated the two germline ends. CDR3 DNA sequence: TGCGCCAGCAGCGCGACAGAGGCTGGAAACACCATATATTTT. Protein sequence: CASSATEAGNTIYF.

Worth noting for this clone: A much larger clone differs from this one at a single base, so this may be a read error. Here the CDR3 reads CASSLTGANYGYTF. Here the CDR3 DNA reads TGTGCCAGCAGCTTGACAGGGGCTAACTATGGCTACACCTTC. The gene calls are TRBV5-5 and TRBJ1-2, with 7 bases identical to TRBD1. The CDR3 totals 14 residues. Germline CDR1 SGHKS, CDR2 YYEKEE (reference sequence). V trimming: 1 base; J trimming: 0 bases; junction bases outside the gene matches: 0.

The V gene is TRBV24-1, the J gene TRBJ1-5, with 7 bases fitting TRBD1. Germline V gene sequence: CDR1 KGHDR, CDR2 SFDVKD. Trimming took 2 bases from V and 2 from J; bases not matched to a gene: 2. The CDR3 consists of 15 residues. This chain's CDR3 is CATSDSGGGNQPQHF. The CDR3, as DNA: TGTGCCACCAGTGATTCAGGGGGTGGCAATCAGCCCCAGCATTTT.

The rearrangement links TRBV9 to TRBJ1-3; 9 bases are a match to TRBD1. V trimming: 0 bases; J trimming: 5 bases; junction bases outside the gene matches: 6. The CDR3 covers 16 residues. Germline CDR1 is SGDLS and CDR2 is YYNGEE. CDR3 residues: CASSVEPGQGRNTIYF. The CDR3 region has the DNA TGTGCCAGCAGCGTAGAACCGGGACAGGGAAGAAACACCATATATTTT. The full variable domain, in which reference TRBV9 and TRBJ1-3 provide the parts outside the CDR3, is DSGVTQTPKHLITATGQRVTLRCSPRSGDLSVYWYQQSLDQGLQFLIQYYNGEERAKGNILERFSAQQFPDLHSELNLSSLELGDSALYFCASSVEPGQGRNTIYFGEGSWLTVV.

This rearrangement joins TRBV11-2 to TRBJ1-4, with 7 bases that match TRBD1. This CDR3 has 15 residues. V dropped 5 bases and J dropped 4; count of bases not matched to a gene: 7. In germline, CDR1 is SGHAT, CDR2 FQNNGV. The CDR3 bases are TGTGCCAGCAGCCGGGGGACAGAGCTTAATGAAAAACTGTTTTTT. It yields the protein CASSRGTELNEKLFF.

The chain combines TRBV2 with TRBJ1-4; tentative D call: TRBD1 (5 bases). V lost 6 bases and J 4 bases, leaving 9 bases between the germline ends. The V gene's germline CDR1 is SNHLY and CDR2 FYNNEI. CDR3 length: 13 amino acids. CDR3: CASRSGLNEKLFF. DNA for the CDR3: TGTGCCAGCAGATCAGGGCTTAATGAAAAACTGTTTTTT.

The CDR3 DNA sequence: TGCGCCAGCAGCTTGAGGCGGGGGACCCCAACCGACACCGGGGAGCTGTTTTTT. Protein: CASSLRRGTPTDTGELFF. The rearrangement links TRBV4-3 to TRBJ2-2; 7 nucleotides match TRBD2. The CDR3 consists of 18 residues. CDR1 and CDR2 from the germline V gene are LGHNA and YSLEER. V gave up 5 bases and J gave up 3 bases; unmatched junction bases: 15.

To note about this clone: This CDR3 is also generated by other DNA sequences in the sample. J is TRBJ1-2 and V is TRBV19; tentative D call: TRBD1 (6 bases). With 6 bases removed from V and 2 bases from J, the gap between germline ends came to 10 bases. CDR3 length: 13 residues. Germline CDR1 reads LNHDA; CDR2 reads SQIVND (reference sequence). The CDR3 region is CASSSDRNYGYTF. The CDR3 DNA follows: TGTGCCAGTAGCTCCGACAGGAACTATGGCTACACCTTC.

This clone was seen more than once but under ten times. The chain uses TRBV5-1 and TRBJ1-3; TRBD1 matches at 9 bases. This CDR3 is 20 amino acids long. Germline V gives CDR1 SGHRS, CDR2 YFSETQ. The V and J ends lost 4 bases and 0 bases, in that order; junction bases with no gene match: 17. The CDR3 coding sequence is TGCGCCAGCAGCCCGGACGTCCCGGGACAGGGATTCTACTCTGGAAACACCATATATTTT. It translates to CASSPDVPGQGFYSGNTIYF.

The V and J genes are TRBV11-2 and TRBJ2-7, with 7 positions matching TRBD1. Germline V gene lookup returns CDR1 SGHAT and CDR2 FQNNGV. This CDR3 is 13 amino acids long. Germline trimming cut 5 bases from V and 3 bases from J; bases unmatched to any gene: 4. CDR3 loop: CASSLGQNYEQYF. In DNA, the CDR3 is TGTGCCAGCAGCCTGGGACAGAACTACGAGCAGTACTTC.

The chain combines TRBV5-4 with TRBJ1-4; 10 nucleotides agree with TRBD1. Per germline, CDR1 SGHNT and CDR2 YYREEE (reference sequence). With 5 bases clipped from V and 5 bases from J, the junction kept 6 bases outside the gene matches. This CDR3 contains 15 residues. CDR3 bases: TGTGCCAGCAGTTCGACAGGGGGCCTGAATGAAAAACTGTTTTTT. This codes for CASSSTGGLNEKLFF.

The V gene is TRBV3-1 (or the pseudogene TRBV3-2), the J gene TRBJ1-1, with 7 bases matching TRBD1. J gave up 5 bases and V 0 bases, and 15 bases lay outside the gene matches. The CDR3 is made up of 18 amino acids. Germline V gene data show CDR1 as LGHDT and CDR2 as YNNKEL (reference sequence). This chain's CDR3 is CASSQELIYRGEETEAFF. For the CDR3, the DNA is TGTGCCAGCAGCCAAGAGCTGATTTACAGGGGCGAAGAAACTGAAGCTTTCTTT.

The count of this clone is one. V usage is TRBV4-1 and J usage is TRBJ2-1, with TRBD2 identical over 10 bases. This CDR3 region has 16 residues. Germline assignment: CDR1 MGHRA and CDR2 YSYEKL. Losses at the gene ends were 0 bases for V and 9 bases for J; bases not matched to a gene: 8. The CDR3 region has the DNA TGCGCCAGCAGCCAAGAAATTAGCGGGGGGCGGGGTGAGCAGTTCTTC. Encoded protein: CASSQEISGGRGEQFF.